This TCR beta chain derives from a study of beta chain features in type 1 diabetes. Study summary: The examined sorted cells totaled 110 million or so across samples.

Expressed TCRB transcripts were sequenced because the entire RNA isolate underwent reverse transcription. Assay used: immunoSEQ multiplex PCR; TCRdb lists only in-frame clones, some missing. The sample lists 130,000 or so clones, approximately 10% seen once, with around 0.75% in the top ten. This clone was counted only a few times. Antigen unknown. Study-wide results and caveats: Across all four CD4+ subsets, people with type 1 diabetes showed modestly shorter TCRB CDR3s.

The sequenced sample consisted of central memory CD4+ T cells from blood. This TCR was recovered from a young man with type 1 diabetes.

The chain's CDR3 is CASSRTSLQSDTQYF. CDR3 nucleotide sequence: TGTGCCAGTAGTAGGACTAGCCTACAATCGGATACGCAGTATTTT. The gene calls are TRBV19 and TRBJ2-3; 8 nucleotides match TRBD2. The V gene end was trimmed by 4 bases and the J gene end by 6 bases; junction bases not matched to a gene: 9. In germline, CDR1 is LNHDA, CDR2 SQIVND (reference sequence). The length of the CDR3 is 15 residues. Based on the CDR3 plus reference TRBV19 and TRBJ2-3, the full variable domain is DGGITQSPKYLFRKEGQNVTLSCEQNLNHDAMYWYRQDPGQGLRLIYYSQIVNDFQKGDIAEGYSVSREKKESFPLTVTSAQKNPTAFYLCASSRTSLQSDTQYFGPGTRLTVL.